The next 29 T cell receptor beta chains were all read from a single sample in a study of regulatory T cells in long-lasting Graves disease. Time point given: persistent/refractory GD, antithyroid drugs over 5 years with positive TRAb. PBMCs provided the RNA from which the TCR library was made. Investigators prepared the TCR beta libraries by applying iRepertoire HTBI primers and Arm-PCR of CDR3 regions. One entry per CDR3 protein, called by TCRdb with MiXCR from the multiplex PCR reads. The sample has fewer than 450,000 distinct CDR3 sequences; 23% are singletons. The sequenced sample was peripheral blood mononuclear cells (PBMCs), obtained when the disease was refractory, from a patient treated with antithyroid drugs. These receptors all come from a female donor with Graves disease.

This clonotype was counted at least ten times. The rearrangement joins TRBV7-2 to TRBJ2-7, with D perhaps matching TRBD2 (6 bases). The CDR3 contains 14 residues. Germline CDR1 SGHTA, CDR2 FQGNSA. V was clipped by 7 bases and J by 3 bases, with 16 bases between them. This CDR3 is CASTTAGSNYEQYF. The CDR3 DNA is TGTGCCAGCACGACAGCGGGTTCAAACTACGAGCAGTACTTC.

This clonotype has just a few counts. The chain couples TRBV20-1 to TRBJ1-5; D ambiguous. V lost 4 bases and J lost 0, with 10 bases in between. Germline values: CDR1 DFQATT, CDR2 SNEGSKA (reference sequence). The CDR3 runs 14 residues. The CDR3: CSATAPYSNQPQHF. The DNA of the CDR3 is TGCAGTGCTACGGCGCCTTATAGCAATCAGCCCCAGCATTTT.

The sample holds many counts of this clonotype. The rearrangement uses TRBV20-1 and TRBJ2-1; TRBD2 matches 9 bases. CDR1 and CDR2 from the germline V gene are DFQATT and SNEGSKA (reference sequence). Losses at the gene ends were 5 bases for V and 5 bases for J; bases not matched to a gene: 4. The CDR3 spans 13 residues. The CDR3 here is CSAFLAGDNEQFF. The CDR3 DNA is TGCAGTGCTTTTTTAGCGGGAGACAATGAGCAGTTCTTC.

This rearrangement joins TRBV5-4 to TRBJ1-1; 7 bases map to TRBD1. Looked up from germline, CDR1 is SGHNT and CDR2 is YYREEE (reference sequence). The CDR3 has 15 residues. V lost 5 bases, J lost 2 bases, and 9 bases stayed unmatched. The CDR3: CASSPEGQINTEAFF. The CDR3 coding sequence is TGTGCCAGCAGTCCAGAGGGACAGATAAACACTGAAGCTTTCTTT.

The gene calls are TRBV10-3 and TRBJ1-1, with 7 bases matching TRBD1. Trimming took 7 bases from V and 3 from J; bases not matched to a gene: 5. Germline V lookup: CDR1 ENHRY, CDR2 SYGVKD. The CDR3 totals 13 residues. Here the CDR3 DNA reads TGTGCCATCATCGGGACAGATTACACTGAAGCTTTCTTT. Residues: CAIIGTDYTEAFF.

The sample holds many counts of this clonotype. The CDR3 is CARSRRPQETQYF. DNA for the CDR3: TGTGCCAGGTCCCGGAGGCCTCAAGAGACCCAGTACTTC. This chain joins TRBV2 and TRBJ2-5; possible D gene TRBD2, 5 bases. V was clipped by 9 bases and J by 2 bases, with 13 bases between them. The CDR3 runs to 13 residues. Germline V gene lookup returns CDR1 SNHLY and CDR2 FYNNEI.

This CDR3 is CASSNEREGLKRETQYF. CDR3 bases: TGTGCCAGTAGTAACGAGCGGGAGGGCCTTAAGAGGGAGACCCAGTACTTC. The rearrangement links TRBV19 to TRBJ2-5; 10 nucleotides match TRBD2. After removal of 4 bases from V and 5 bases from J, the junction contained 13 bases not matched to a gene. Germline V gene sequence: CDR1 LNHDA, CDR2 SQIVND (reference sequence). The CDR3 is 17 residues long.

This clonotype was found many times. CDR3 sequence reads: CSASNLAGTKETQYF. The CDR3 DNA reads as TGCAGTGCTAGCAACCTAGCGGGAACTAAAGAGACCCAGTACTTC. The chain is built from TRBV20-1 and TRBJ2-5; 9 bases fit TRBD2. From germline, CDR1 is DFQATT and CDR2 SNEGSKA (reference sequence). The CDR3 has 15 amino acids. Trimming cost V 3 bases and J 3 bases; bases outside gene matches: 8.

Regarding this clonotype: This may arise from a read error, as a much more abundant clone is one base away. V gene TRBV2 combines with J gene TRBJ2-7, with TRBD2 matching over 14 bases. The length of the CDR3 is 18 residues. The trim removed 6 bases at V and 6 bases at J, leaving 16 bases unmatched. Germline loops: CDR1 SNHLY, CDR2 FYNNEI. The CDR3 DNA follows: TGTGCCAGCAGAGATCCCGGGACTAGCGGGAGTAGGTCCGGCGAGCAGTACTTC. Encoded protein: CASRDPGTSGSRSGEQYF.

Many counts were recorded for this clonotype. This rearrangement joins TRBV7-2 to TRBJ2-7; D call uncertain. CDR1 and CDR2 (germline): SGHTA, FQGNSA. V lost 4 bases, J lost 2 bases, and 12 bases lay in between. This CDR3 contains 14 residues. Written as DNA, the CDR3 is TGTGCCAGCAGCTCGCCGGCGGCCGCCTACGAGCAGTACTTC. Protein sequence: CASSSPAAAYEQYF. The whole variable domain, filled in from reference TRBV7-2 and TRBJ2-7, reads GAGVSQSPSNKVTEKGKDVELRCDPISGHTALYWYRQSLGQGLEFLIYFQGNSAPDKSGLPSDRFSAERTGGSVSTLTIQRTQQEDSAVYLCASSSPAAAYEQYFGPGTRLTVT.

This clonotype was seen a few times. V gene TRBV7-2 combines with J gene TRBJ2-7; D assignment may be TRBD1 or TRBD2 (5 bases each). CDR1 is SGHTA, CDR2 FQGNSA, per germline. V lost 6 bases and J lost 5, with 14 bases in between. The length of the CDR3 is 13 residues. This CDR3 is CASRSPGPHEQYF. The CDR3 region has the DNA TGTGCCAGCAGAAGTCCGGGGCCCCACGAGCAGTACTTC.

The CDR3 here is CANSRVTGVNYGYTF. The CDR3 DNA is TGTGCCAACAGTCGAGTGACAGGGGTTAACTATGGCTACACCTTC. The J gene is TRBJ1-2, the V gene TRBV13, with 8 bases that match TRBD1. The germline gives CDR1 PRHDT, CDR2 FYEKMQ (reference sequence). The CDR3 totals 15 residues. The junction had 11 bases not matched to a gene; V was cut back by 10 bases and J by 1 base.

The genes are TRBV5-5 and TRBJ2-7; 8 bases map to TRBD2. The CDR3 has 16 residues. Germline values: CDR1 SGHKS, CDR2 YYEKEE (reference sequence). The J segment lost 5 bases and the V segment lost 4 bases, leaving 14 bases of the junction unmatched. The CDR3 nucleotides read TGTGCCAGCAGCCTTTACCCGAGCGGGAGTATGGACGAGCAGTACTTC. This encodes CASSLYPSGSMDEQYF.

Written as DNA, the CDR3 is TGTGCCAGCAGCGTAGGTGCAGGGGGTTTCTATGGCTACACCTTC. Its translation: CASSVGAGGFYGYTF. The chain joins TRBV9 to TRBJ1-2; 7 bases align to TRBD1. J gave up 4 bases and V 0 bases, and 6 bases lay outside the gene matches. Looked up from germline, CDR1 is SGDLS and CDR2 is YYNGEE. The CDR3 runs 15 residues.

This sequence joins TRBV19 and TRBJ1-2; no firm D call. In germline, CDR1 is LNHDA, CDR2 SQIVND (reference sequence). The ends were cut back, 1 base at V and 5 bases at J, with 14 bases in the middle. CDR3 size: 15 residues. The CDR3 sequence: CASSIGEGNWYGYTF. Written as DNA, the CDR3 is TGTGCCAGTAGTATAGGGGAAGGAAACTGGTATGGCTACACCTTC. The whole variable domain, remainder taken from reference TRBV19 and TRBJ1-2, is DGGITQSPKYLFRKEGQNVTLSCEQNLNHDAMYWYRQDPGQGLRLIYYSQIVNDFQKGDIAEGYSVSREKKESFPLTVTSAQKNPTAFYLCASSIGEGNWYGYTFGSGTRLTVV.

This clonotype was counted ten times or more. This rearrangement joins TRBV28 to TRBJ1-6; no clear D. V shed 10 bases and J shed 7 bases, with 14 bases lying between them. CDR3 length: 13 residues. Germline CDR1 is MDHEN and CDR2 is SYDVKM. Written as DNA, the CDR3 is TGTGCCACACGCCCGGGCTGGAATTCACCCCTCCACTTT. Its protein product is CATRPGWNSPLHF.

This clonotype was found once. The rearrangement joins TRBV7-2 to TRBJ2-1, with TRBD2 identical over 13 bases. The trim removed 5 bases at V and 6 bases at J, leaving 4 bases unmatched. Germline-derived CDR1 and CDR2 are SGHTA and FQGNSA. The CDR3 totals 15 residues. The CDR3 bases are TGTGCCAGCAGCCTCCGGACTAGCGGGAGCAATGAGCAGTTCTTC. This gives the protein CASSLRTSGSNEQFF.

CDR3 nucleotide sequence: TGTGCCAGCAGTTCCTCGGACACTTTTAACACTGAAGCTTTCTTT. Protein: CASSSSDTFNTEAFF. The chain couples TRBV6-5 to TRBJ1-1; D might be TRBD1 (5 bases). V lost 4 bases and J 2 bases, leaving 14 bases between the germline ends. CDR3 size: 15 residues. Germline V gene data show CDR1 as MNHEY and CDR2 as SVGAGI.

This clonotype was seen at least ten times. The chain is built from TRBV7-2 and TRBJ2-7; perhaps TRBD2 as D (5 bases). Germline V gives CDR1 SGHTA, CDR2 FQGNSA. V was cut by 5 bases and J by 6 bases, with 8 bases left in between. The CDR3 totals 11 residues. CDR3 loop: CASSRSGEQYF. CDR3 nucleotides: TGTGCCAGCAGCAGGAGCGGCGAGCAGTACTTC.

Worth noting for this clonotype: A read error is possible here, since a much larger clone lies one base away. The chain combines TRBV20-1 with TRBJ1-1, with D maybe TRBD1 (5 bases). Per germline, CDR1 DFQATT and CDR2 SNEGSKA (reference sequence). The germline V and J ends were trimmed by 5 bases and 4 bases, with 20 bases remaining between them. The CDR3 has 15 residues. CDR3 in amino acids: CSAARDVGTATEAFF. For the CDR3, the DNA is TGCAGTGCTGCCCGGGATGTGGGGACGGCCACTGAAGCTTTCTTT.

The sample holds many counts of this clonotype. The chain is built from TRBV6-1 and TRBJ2-7; 7 nucleotides agree with TRBD1. The germline CDR1 and CDR2 sequences are MNHNS and SASEGT. V was pared by 6 bases and J by 2 bases, with 13 bases of the junction left unmatched. The CDR3 is 16 amino acids. CDR3 protein: CASREIPGTVPYEQYF. The CDR3 region has the DNA TGTGCCAGCAGAGAGATCCCCGGGACAGTCCCCTACGAGCAGTACTTC.

The chain couples TRBV20-1 to TRBJ2-1; 7 bases fit TRBD2. Germline CDR1 and CDR2: DFQATT and SNEGSKA (reference sequence). The CDR3 is 14 residues long. V lost 3 bases, J lost 8 bases, and 10 bases stayed unmatched. The CDR3 DNA follows: TGCAGTGCTAGTCTTTGGGGGAGGGCTGATGAGCAGTTCTTC. This encodes CSASLWGRADEQFF.

The CDR3 spells CASSPPFSGSFHEQYF. In nucleotides, the CDR3 is TGTGCCAGCTCACCACCATTCAGCGGGAGTTTCCACGAGCAGTACTTC. This chain connects TRBV12-3 or TRBV12-4 to TRBJ2-7, with TRBD2 matching over 8 bases. After removal of 8 bases from V and 5 bases from J, the junction contained 17 bases not matched to a gene. This CDR3 region has 16 residues.

The rearrangement uses TRBV2 and TRBJ1-5, with D perhaps TRBD1 (5 bases). The ends were cut back, 4 bases at V and 4 bases at J, with 14 bases in the middle. The CDR3 length is 15 residues. Germline CDR1 and CDR2: SNHLY and FYNNEI. CDR3 protein: CASSAFGAENQPQHF. Here the CDR3 DNA reads TGTGCCAGCAGTGCCTTTGGGGCAGAGAATCAGCCCCAGCATTTT. Using reference TRBV2 and TRBJ1-5 for the parts outside the CDR3, the full variable domain is EPEVTQTPSHQVTQMGQEVILRCVPISNHLYFYWYRQILGQKVEFLVSFYNNEISEKSEIFDDQFSVERPDGSNFTLKIRSTKLEDSAMYFCASSAFGAENQPQHFGDGTRLSIL.

At least ten counts were recorded for this clonotype. V gene TRBV5-1 combines with J gene TRBJ2-2, with 7 bases that match TRBD2. With 4 bases clipped from V and 1 base from J, the junction kept 10 bases outside the gene matches. CDR1 SGHRS and CDR2 YFSETQ come from the germline V gene. CDR3 length: 17 amino acids. The CDR3 region is CASSLGRLAENTGELFF. The CDR3 region has the DNA TGCGCCAGCAGCCTTGGAAGGCTAGCGGAGAACACCGGGGAGCTGTTTTTT. The full variable domain, with the rest looked up from reference TRBV5-1 and TRBJ2-2, is KAGVTQTPRYLIKTRGQQVTLSCSPISGHRSVSWYQQTPGQGLQFLFEYFSETQRNKGNFPGRFSGRQFSNSRSEMNVSTLELGDSALYLCASSLGRLAENTGELFFGEGSRLTVL.

This clonotype was seen many times. The chain recombines TRBV24-1 with TRBJ2-5; 8 nucleotides agree with TRBD2. This CDR3 has 17 amino acids. J gave up 4 bases and V 4 bases, and 13 bases lay outside the gene matches. CDR1 is KGHDR, CDR2 SFDVKD, per germline. DNA for the CDR3: TGTGCCACCAGTGACCCAGGAGAGGGGAGCGGGGGAGAGACCCAGTACTTC. Encoded protein: CATSDPGEGSGGETQYF.

This clonotype occurred many times. The chain combines TRBV2 with TRBJ1-2, with D possibly TRBD1 on 6 matching bases. V was trimmed by 4 bases and J by 4 bases, leaving 13 bases between them. The CDR3 extends over 14 amino acids. The germline gives CDR1 SNHLY, CDR2 FYNNEI. The CDR3 DNA reads as TGTGCCAGCAGTGTGGAGGGGGTGCCCTATGGCTACACCTTC. It codes for CASSVEGVPYGYTF.

The CDR3 spells CASSDRGTEKLFF. The CDR3 nucleotides read TGTGCCAGCAGCGACAGGGGGACCGAAAAACTGTTTTTT. This sequence joins TRBV5-4 and TRBJ1-4; 9 bases agree with TRBD1. Germline V gives CDR1 SGHNT, CDR2 YYREEE (reference sequence). V lost 4 bases and J lost 8; bases outside the gene matches: 3. The CDR3 length is 13 residues.

This clonotype occurred many times. The rearrangement joins TRBV6-1 to TRBJ1-2, with a weak D call TRBD1 (5 bases). The CDR3 has 14 residues. In germline, CDR1 is MNHNS, CDR2 SASEGT. The germline V and J ends were trimmed by 10 bases and 1 base, with 16 bases remaining between them. The CDR3 loop reads CATLRDGSNYGYTF. DNA of the CDR3: TGTGCCACCCTACGGGACGGAAGTAACTATGGCTACACCTTC.